This TCR beta chain was obtained from a study of cytomegalovirus exposure and HLA in healthy donors. Repertoires were generated with immunoSEQ multiplex PCR, while TCRdb's copy carries only in-frame clones and drops some. This table has about 120,000 clones, approximately 90% appearing once. V gave up 5 bases and J gave up 1 base, with 17 bases separating them. Germline loops: CDR1 SGHVS, CDR2 FNYEAQ. This CDR3 is 16 amino acids long. This clonotype originated in a young woman in good health and CMV-seropositive. This chain connects TRBV7-6 to TRBJ1-1; D not certain. The specimen sequenced was PBMCs. The CDR3 DNA is TGTGCCAGCAGCCCCCCCACCGTGGCAGGGAACACTGAAGCTTTCTTT. It specifies CASSPPTVAGNTEAFF.